The entry below gives a single TCR beta chain sequence along with its context. Its cognate antigen is unknown. The ends were cut back, 0 bases at V and 4 bases at J, with 16 bases in the middle. Germline V lookup: CDR1 SGDLS, CDR2 YYNGEE. This CDR3 contains 16 residues. The data are from a study of metastatic and nonmetastatic thyroid tumors. Study context: Patients with malignant and benign thyroid disease provided blood and tumor or nodule tissue, whose repertoires were compared.

Study-level results: Compared with benign nodules, malignant thyroid tumors were reported to have significantly higher TCR beta diversity in both blood and tumor.

Treatment of any kind had been given to no patient before thyroid surgery. Original handling: A distant-metastasis classifier for papillary thyroid cancer was built using CDR3 differences across clinicopathological groups. Via MiXCR, TCRdb re-called the PCR reads. TCRdb's processing, not the study's, gives the V and J calls here. This table has approximately 16,000 clones, about 32% appearing once. Sequenced sample: tumor tissue. The clonotype originates from a female donor with papillary thyroid cancer or a benign thyroid nodule (not recorded which). Some clones in this sample may be carry-over from other donors' samples. The chain couples TRBV9 to TRBJ2-5; D is possibly TRBD1 (8 bases). CDR3 sequence reads: CASSVAGGGSRETQYF. CDR3 in DNA: TGTGCCAGCAGCGTAGCAGGGGGCGGGAGTCGAGAGACCCAGTACTTC.